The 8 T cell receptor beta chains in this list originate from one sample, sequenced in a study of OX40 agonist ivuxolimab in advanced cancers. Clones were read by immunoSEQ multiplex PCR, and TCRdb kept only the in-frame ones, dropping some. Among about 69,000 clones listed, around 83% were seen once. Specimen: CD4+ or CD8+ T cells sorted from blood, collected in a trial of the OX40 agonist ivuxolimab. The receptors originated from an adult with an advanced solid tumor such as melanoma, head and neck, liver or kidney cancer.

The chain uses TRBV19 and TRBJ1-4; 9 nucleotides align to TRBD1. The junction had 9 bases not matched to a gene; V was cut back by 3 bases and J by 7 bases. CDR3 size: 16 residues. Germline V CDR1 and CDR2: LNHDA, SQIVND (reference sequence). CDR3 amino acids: CASSIGLQGAGEKLFF. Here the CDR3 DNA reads TGTGCCAGTAGTATCGGACTACAGGGGGCAGGTGAAAAACTGTTTTTT.

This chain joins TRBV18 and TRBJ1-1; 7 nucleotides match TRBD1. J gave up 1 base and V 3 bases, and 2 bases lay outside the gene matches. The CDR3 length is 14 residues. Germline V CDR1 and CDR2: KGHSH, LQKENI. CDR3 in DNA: TGTGCCAGCTCACCTCAGGGGGGGAACACTGAAGCTTTCTTT. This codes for CASSPQGGNTEAFF.

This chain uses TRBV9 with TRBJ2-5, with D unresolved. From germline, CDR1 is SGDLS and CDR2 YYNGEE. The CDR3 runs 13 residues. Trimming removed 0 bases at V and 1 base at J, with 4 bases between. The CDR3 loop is CASSVGPQETQYF. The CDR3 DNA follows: TGTGCCAGCAGCGTAGGACCCCAAGAGACCCAGTACTTC.

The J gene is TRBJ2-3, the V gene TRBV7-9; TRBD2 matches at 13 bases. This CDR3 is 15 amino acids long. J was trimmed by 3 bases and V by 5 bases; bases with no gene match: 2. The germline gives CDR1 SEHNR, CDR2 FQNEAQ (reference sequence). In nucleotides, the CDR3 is TGTGCCAGCAGCCGGACTAGCGGGAGAACAGATACGCAGTATTTT. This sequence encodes CASSRTSGRTDTQYF.

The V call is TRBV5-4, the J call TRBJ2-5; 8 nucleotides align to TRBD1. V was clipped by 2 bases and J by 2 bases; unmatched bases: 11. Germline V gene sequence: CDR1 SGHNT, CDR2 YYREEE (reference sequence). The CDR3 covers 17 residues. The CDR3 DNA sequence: TGTGCCAGCAGCTTAGAGGGACCGACAGGGGTACAAGAGACCCAGTACTTC. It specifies CASSLEGPTGVQETQYF.

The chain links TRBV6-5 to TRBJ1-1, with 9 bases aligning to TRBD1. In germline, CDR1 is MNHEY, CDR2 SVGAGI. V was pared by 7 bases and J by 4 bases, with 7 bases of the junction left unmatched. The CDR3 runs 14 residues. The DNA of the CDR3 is TGTGCCAGCAAGGAACAGGGGGCCATCACTGAAGCTTTCTTT. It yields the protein CASKEQGAITEAFF.

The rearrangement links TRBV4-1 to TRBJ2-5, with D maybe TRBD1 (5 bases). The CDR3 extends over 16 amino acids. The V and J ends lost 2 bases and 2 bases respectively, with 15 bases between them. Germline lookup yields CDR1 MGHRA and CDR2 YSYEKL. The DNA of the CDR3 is TGCGCCAGCAGCCAAAGATCCGACAGTTCACAAGAGACCCAGTACTTC. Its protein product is CASSQRSDSSQETQYF.

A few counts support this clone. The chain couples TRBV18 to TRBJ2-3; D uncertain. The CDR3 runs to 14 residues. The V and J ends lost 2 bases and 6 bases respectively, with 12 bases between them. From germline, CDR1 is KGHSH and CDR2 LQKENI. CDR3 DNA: TGTGCCAGCTCACCAGCTACGCTCCGCGATACGCAGTATTTT. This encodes CASSPATLRDTQYF.